This entry features one T cell receptor (beta chain) sequence. Antigen specificity is unknown. Arm-PCR of CDR3 regions and iRepertoire HTBI primers were used to build TCR beta libraries. MiXCR, applied by TCRdb to the multiplex PCR reads, yields one record per CDR3 protein. This table has fewer than 650,000 distinct CDR3 sequences, under 20% appearing once. The CDR3 length is 13 residues. Per the germline V gene, CDR1 is LGHDT and CDR2 is YNNKEL (reference sequence). The ends were cut back, 4 bases at V and 2 bases at J, with 7 bases in the middle. The data are from a study of regulatory T cells in long-lasting Graves disease. Study results and caveats: Persistent Graves' patients showed less TCR diversity than newly diagnosed patients showed. Patients with persistent disease shared 2,741 public clonotypes, outpacing the approximately 970 shared by new patients.

Noted time point: newly diagnosed GD, antithyroid drugs for less than 3 months. Extracted PBMC RNA gave rise to the TCR library. The sample was also linked to a second study, of T cells in Graves' hyperthyroidism and ophthalmopathy. That work states: Most thyroid clonotypes with frequency above 0.001 were detected in blood.

The clonotype originates from a woman aged 25-40 years with Graves disease. The chain carries TRBV3-1 and TRBJ2-3, with D unresolved. The input for sequencing was peripheral blood mononuclear cells (PBMCs), taken at new diagnosis, from a patient treated with antithyroid drugs. DNA of the CDR3: TGTGCCAGCAGCCCGTTGACCACAGATACGCAGTATTTT. Translated, it gives CASSPLTTDTQYF.